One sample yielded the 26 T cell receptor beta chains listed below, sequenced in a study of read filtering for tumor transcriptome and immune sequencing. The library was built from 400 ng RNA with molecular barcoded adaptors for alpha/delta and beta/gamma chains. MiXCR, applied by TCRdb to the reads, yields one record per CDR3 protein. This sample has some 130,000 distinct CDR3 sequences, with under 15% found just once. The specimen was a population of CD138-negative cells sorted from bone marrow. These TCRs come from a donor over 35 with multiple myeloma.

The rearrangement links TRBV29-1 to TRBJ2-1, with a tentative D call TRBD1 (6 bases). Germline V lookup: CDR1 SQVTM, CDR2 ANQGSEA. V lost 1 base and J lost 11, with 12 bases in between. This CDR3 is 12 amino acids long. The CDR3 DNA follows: TGCAGCGTTGAAGGGTGGGGGCAGCAGCAGTTCTTC. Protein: CSVEGWGQQQFF.

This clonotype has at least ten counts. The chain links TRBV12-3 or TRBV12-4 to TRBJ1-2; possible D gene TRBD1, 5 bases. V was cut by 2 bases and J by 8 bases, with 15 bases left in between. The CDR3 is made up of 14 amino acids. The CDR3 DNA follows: TGTGCCAGCAGTTTACTCGGGACCGCCCAAGGCTACACCTTC. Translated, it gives CASSLLGTAQGYTF.

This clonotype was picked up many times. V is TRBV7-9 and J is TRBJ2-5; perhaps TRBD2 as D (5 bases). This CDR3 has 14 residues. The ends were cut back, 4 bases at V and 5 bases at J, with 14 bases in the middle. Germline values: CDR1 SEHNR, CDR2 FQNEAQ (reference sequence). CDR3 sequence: CASSYVRGPETQYF. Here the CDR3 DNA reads TGTGCCAGCAGCTACGTCCGGGGTCCTGAGACCCAGTACTTC.

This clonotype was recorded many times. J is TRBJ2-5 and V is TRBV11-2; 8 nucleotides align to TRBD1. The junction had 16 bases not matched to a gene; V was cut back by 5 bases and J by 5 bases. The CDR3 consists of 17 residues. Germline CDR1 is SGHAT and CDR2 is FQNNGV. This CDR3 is CASSQGVVAGGLETQYF. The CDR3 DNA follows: TGTGCCAGCAGCCAAGGCGTCGTGGCAGGGGGCTTGGAGACCCAGTACTTC.

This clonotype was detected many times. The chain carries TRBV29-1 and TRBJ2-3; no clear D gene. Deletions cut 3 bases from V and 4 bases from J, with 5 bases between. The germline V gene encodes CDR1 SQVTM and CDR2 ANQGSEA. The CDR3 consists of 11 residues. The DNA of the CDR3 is TGCAGCGTTGATGCGGCAGATACGCAGTATTTT. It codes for CSVDAADTQYF.

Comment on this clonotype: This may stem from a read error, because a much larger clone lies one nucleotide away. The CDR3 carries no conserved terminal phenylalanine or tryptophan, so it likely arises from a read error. The DNA for the CDR3 is TGCAGTGCTAGAATGGCCGGACAGCCCCAGCATTTA. It specifies CSARMAGQPQHL. V is TRBV20-1 and J is TRBJ1-5; D gene uncertain. Germline V lookup: CDR1 DFQATT, CDR2 SNEGSKA (reference sequence). The CDR3 extends over 12 amino acids. V was pared by 2 bases and J by 7 bases, with 9 bases between.

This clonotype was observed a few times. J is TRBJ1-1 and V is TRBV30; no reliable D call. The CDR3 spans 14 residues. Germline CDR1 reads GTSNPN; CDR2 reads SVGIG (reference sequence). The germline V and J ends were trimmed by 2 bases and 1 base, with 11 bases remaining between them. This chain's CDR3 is CAWSPSRRNTEAFF. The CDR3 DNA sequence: TGTGCCTGGAGTCCGTCGAGGCGGAACACTGAAGCTTTCTTT.

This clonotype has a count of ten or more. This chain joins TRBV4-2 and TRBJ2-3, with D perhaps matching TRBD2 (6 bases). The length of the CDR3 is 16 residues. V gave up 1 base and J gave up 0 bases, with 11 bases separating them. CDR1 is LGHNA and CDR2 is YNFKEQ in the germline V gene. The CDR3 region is CASSQGSGPSTDTQYF. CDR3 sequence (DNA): TGTGCCAGCAGCCAAGGGAGCGGGCCAAGCACAGATACGCAGTATTTT.

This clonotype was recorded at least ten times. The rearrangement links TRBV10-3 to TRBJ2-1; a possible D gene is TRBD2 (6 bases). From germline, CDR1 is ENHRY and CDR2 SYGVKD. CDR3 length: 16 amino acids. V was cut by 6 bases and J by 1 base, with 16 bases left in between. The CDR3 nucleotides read TGTGCCATCAGGACCCAGGATAGCGGATCCTACAATGAGCAGTTCTTC. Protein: CAIRTQDSGSYNEQFF.

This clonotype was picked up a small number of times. The DNA of the CDR3 is TGCAGCGTCGGGTACGATGAGCAGTTCTTC. Its translation is CSVGYDEQFF. This chain connects TRBV29-1 to TRBJ2-1; no definite D call. The V end lost 6 bases, the J end lost 8 bases, and 8 bases lay between the germline ends. The CDR3 is made up of 10 amino acids. Germline V gene lookup returns CDR1 SQVTM and CDR2 ANQGSEA.

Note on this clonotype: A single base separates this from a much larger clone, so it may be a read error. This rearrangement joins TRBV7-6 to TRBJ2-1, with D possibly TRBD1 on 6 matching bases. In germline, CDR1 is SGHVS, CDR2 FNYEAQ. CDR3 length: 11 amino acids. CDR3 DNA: TGTGCCAGCCAGGGGCTCAATGAGCAGTCCTTC. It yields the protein CASQGLNEQSF.

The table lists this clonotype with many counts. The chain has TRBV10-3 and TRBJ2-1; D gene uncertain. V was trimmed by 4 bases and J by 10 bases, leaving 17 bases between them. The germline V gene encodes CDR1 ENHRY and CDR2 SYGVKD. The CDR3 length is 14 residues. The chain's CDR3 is CAISVSDPSTEQFF. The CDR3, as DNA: TGTGCCATCAGTGTTTCAGATCCTTCGACGGAGCAGTTCTTC.

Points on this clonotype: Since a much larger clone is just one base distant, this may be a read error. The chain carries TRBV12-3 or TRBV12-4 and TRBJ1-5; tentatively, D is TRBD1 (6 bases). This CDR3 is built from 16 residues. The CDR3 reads CTSSLIPGRGEQPQHF. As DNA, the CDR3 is TGTACCAGCAGTCTCATCCCGGGGAGGGGGGAACAGCCCCAGCATTTT.

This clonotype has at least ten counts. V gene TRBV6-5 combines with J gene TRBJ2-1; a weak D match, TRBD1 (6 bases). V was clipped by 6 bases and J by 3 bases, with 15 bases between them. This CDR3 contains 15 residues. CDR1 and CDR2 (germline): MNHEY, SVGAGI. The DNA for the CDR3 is TGTGCCAGCAGCCGACAGGCGACAATCTACAATGAGCAGTTCTTC. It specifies CASSRQATIYNEQFF.

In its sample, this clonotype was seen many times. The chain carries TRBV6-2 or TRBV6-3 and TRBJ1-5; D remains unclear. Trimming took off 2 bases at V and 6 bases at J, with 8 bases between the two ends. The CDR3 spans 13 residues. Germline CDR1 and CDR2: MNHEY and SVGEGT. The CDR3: CASSYMPAQPQHF. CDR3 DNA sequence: TGTGCCAGCAGTTACATGCCGGCTCAGCCCCAGCATTTT.

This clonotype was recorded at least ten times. The chain's CDR3 is CASSPGVGGFYEQFF. The DNA for the CDR3 is TGTGCCAGCAGCCCAGGTGTGGGTGGATTCTATGAGCAGTTCTTC. This chain joins TRBV7-3 and TRBJ2-1; D ambiguous. The V end lost 5 bases, the J end lost 8 bases, and 19 bases lay between the germline ends. The CDR3 totals 15 residues. In germline, CDR1 is SGHTA, CDR2 FQGTGA. Combining the CDR3 with reference TRBV7-3 and TRBJ2-1 gives the whole variable domain GAGVSQTPSNKVTEKGKYVELRCDPISGHTALYWYRQSLGQGPEFLIYFQGTGAADDSGLPNDRFFAVRPEGSVSTLKIQRTERGDSAVYLCASSPGVGGFYEQFFGPGTRLTVL.

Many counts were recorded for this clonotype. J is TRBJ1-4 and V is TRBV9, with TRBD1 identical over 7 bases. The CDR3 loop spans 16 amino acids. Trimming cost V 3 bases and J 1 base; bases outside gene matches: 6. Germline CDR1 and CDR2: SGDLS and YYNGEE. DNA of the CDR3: TGTGCCAGCAGCGGGGAGACAGGGATAACTAATGAAAAACTGTTTTTT. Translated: CASSGETGITNEKLFF.

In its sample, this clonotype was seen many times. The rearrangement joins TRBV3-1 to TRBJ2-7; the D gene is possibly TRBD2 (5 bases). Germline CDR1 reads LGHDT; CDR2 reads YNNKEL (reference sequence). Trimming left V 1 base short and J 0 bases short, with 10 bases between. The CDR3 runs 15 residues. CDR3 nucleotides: TGTGCCAGCAGCCAAGGTAGGACTTACTCCTACGAGCAGTACTTC. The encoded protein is CASSQGRTYSYEQYF.

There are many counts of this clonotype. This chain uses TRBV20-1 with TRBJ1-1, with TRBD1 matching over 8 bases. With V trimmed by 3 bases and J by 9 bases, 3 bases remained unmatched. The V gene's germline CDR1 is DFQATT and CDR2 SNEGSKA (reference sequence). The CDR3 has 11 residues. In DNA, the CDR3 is TGCAGTGCTAGGGACAGGGATAAAGCTTTCTTT. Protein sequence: CSARDRDKAFF.

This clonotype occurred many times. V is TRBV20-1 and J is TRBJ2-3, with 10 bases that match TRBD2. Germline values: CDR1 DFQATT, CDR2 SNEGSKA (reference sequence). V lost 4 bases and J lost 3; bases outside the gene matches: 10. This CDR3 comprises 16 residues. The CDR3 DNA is TGCAGTGCTACCGCTGCGCTAGCGGGAGTAACAGATACGCAGTATTTT. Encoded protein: CSATAALAGVTDTQYF.

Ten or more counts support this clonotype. The DNA for the CDR3 is TGTGCCAGCAGCTTAGCGACGGGCACCGGGGAGCTGTTTTTT. Its protein is CASSLATGTGELFF. V and J are TRBV7-2 and TRBJ2-2; D gene uncertain. This CDR3 has 14 residues. Trimming cost V 0 bases and J 4 bases, with 6 bases left between them. Germline V lookup: CDR1 SGHTA, CDR2 FQGNSA.

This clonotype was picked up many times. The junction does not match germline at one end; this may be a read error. Written as DNA, the CDR3 is TGTGCCAGCACCGACCGTTCGTGGGGGAAGCTCTTC. It encodes CASTDRSWGKLF. This chain uses TRBV11-2 with TRBJ2-1; either TRBD1 or TRBD2 may fit D (5 bases each). Germline V gene lookup returns CDR1 SGHAT and CDR2 FQNNGV. The CDR3 loop spans 12 amino acids.

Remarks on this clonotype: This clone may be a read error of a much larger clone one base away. CDR3 protein: CASSPTLVHEQLF. The CDR3 nucleotides read TGCGCCAGCAGCCCGACACTAGTCCATGAGCAGCTCTTC. The chain is built from TRBV5-1 and TRBJ2-1, with a tentative D call TRBD2 (5 bases). CDR3 length equals 13 residues. Germline V gives CDR1 SGHRS, CDR2 YFSETQ.

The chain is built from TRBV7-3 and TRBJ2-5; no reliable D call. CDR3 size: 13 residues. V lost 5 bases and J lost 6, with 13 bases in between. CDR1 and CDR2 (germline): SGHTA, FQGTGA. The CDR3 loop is CASSLISRQTQYF. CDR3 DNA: TGTGCCAGCAGCCTAATTAGCCGACAGACCCAGTACTTC.

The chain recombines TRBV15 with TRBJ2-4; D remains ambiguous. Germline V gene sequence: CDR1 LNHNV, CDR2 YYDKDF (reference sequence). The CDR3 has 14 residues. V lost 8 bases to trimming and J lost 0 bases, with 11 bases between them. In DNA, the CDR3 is TGTGCCACCGGAGTGTCGCTAGCCAAAAACATTCAGTACTTC. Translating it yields CATGVSLAKNIQYF.

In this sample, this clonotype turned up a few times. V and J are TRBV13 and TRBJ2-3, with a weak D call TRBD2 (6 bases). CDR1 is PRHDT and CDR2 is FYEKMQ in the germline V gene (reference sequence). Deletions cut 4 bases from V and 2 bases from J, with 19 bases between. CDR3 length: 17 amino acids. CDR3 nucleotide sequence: TGTGCCAGCAGCTCACCGGGACTCGAGGGGCCCACAGATACGCAGTATTTT. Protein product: CASSSPGLEGPTDTQYF.